This is a list of T cell receptor beta chains from one sample in a study of T cells in Graves' hyperthyroidism and ophthalmopathy. TCRdb recomputed calls from the multiplex PCR reads with MiXCR, one row per CDR3 protein. The table records hundreds of thousands of distinct CDR3 sequences, more than 30% of them present only once. Sequenced input: blood. These TCRs come from a man between 18 and 29 years old with Graves' hyperthyroidism. Both conserved end residues are part of each CDR3. D genes are given only for firm matches. Size is omitted from some rows. Given values are once, few, many or a class for expanded clones.

>NA|TRBV7-2|TRBJ1-1|NA
CASSPAKKMNTEAFF
TGTGCCAGCAGCCCGGCCAAGAAGATGAACACTGAAGCTTTCTTT
>NA|TRBV29-1|TRBJ1-1|NA
CSPRGGLGDTEAFF
TGCAGTCCCCGGGGTGGACTTGGGGACACTGAAGCTTTCTTT
>many|TRBV20-1|TRBJ1-4|NA
CSARSSTGEKLFF
TGCAGTGCCCGCAGCTCTACCGGTGAAAAACTGTTTTTT
>many|TRBV29-1|TRBJ2-7|TRBD2
CSVELATSGNDYEQYF
TGCAGCGTTGAACTCGCGACTAGCGGGAACGACTACGAGCAGTACTTC
>NA|TRBV4-1|TRBJ2-7|TRBD2
CASSQGTLAGGTSYEQYF
TGCGCCAGCAGCCAAGGAACTTTAGCGGGAGGTACGTCCTACGAGCAGTACTTC
>NA|TRBV9|TRBJ2-3|NA
CASSVEGIDTQYF
TGTGCCAGCAGCGTAGAAGGAATAGATACGCAGTATTTT
>NA|TRBV12-5|TRBJ2-7|TRBD2
CASGPRGGGPNYYEQYF
TGTGCTAGTGGCCCACGGGGCGGGGGGCCTAATTACTACGAGCAGTACTTC
>many|TRBV10-3|TRBJ2-7|NA
CASSWSYEQYF
TGTGCCAGCAGCTGGTCCTACGAGCAGTACTTC
>many|TRBV14|TRBJ2-2|NA
CASSRSYGTGELFF
TGTGCCAGCAGTCGGTCGTACGGCACCGGGGAGCTGTTTTTT
>many|TRBV5-6|TRBJ1-2|NA
CASSLELYGYTF
TGTGCCAGCAGCCTTGAACTTTATGGCTACACCTTC
>NA|TRBV7-9|TRBJ2-7|TRBD1
CASSTRTGGYEQYF
TGTGCCAGCAGCACCCGGACAGGGGGCTACGAGCAGTACTTC
>NA|TRBV29-1|TRBJ2-7|NA
CSVRRTYEQYF
TGCAGCGTTCGGCGAACCTACGAGCAGTACTTC
>NA|TRBV20-1|TRBJ1-1|NA
CSASGHGATEAFF
TGCAGTGCTAGTGGGCACGGCGCCACTGAAGCTTTCTTT
>NA|TRBV11-2|TRBJ1-6|NA
CASRLNQGPNSPLHF
TGTGCCAGCAGACTAAACCAGGGGCCGAATTCACCCCTCCACTTT
>NA|TRBV9|TRBJ1-1|NA
CASRRAGDTEAFF
TGTGCCAGCAGAAGGGCGGGGGACACTGAAGCTTTCTTT
>many|TRBV7-9|TRBJ2-7|NA
CASSTSIDYEQYF
TGTGCCAGCAGCACCTCCATAGACTACGAGCAGTACTTC
>many|TRBV29-1|TRBJ2-5|TRBD2
CSVEVSGSTGQETQYF
TGCAGCGTTGAAGTTAGCGGGAGTACGGGCCAAGAGACCCAGTACTTC
>NA|TRBV5-1|TRBJ1-5|NA
CASSSGLAGGGNQPQHF
TGCGCCAGCAGCTCTGGACTAGCGGGGGGTGGCAATCAGCCCCAGCATTTT
>NA|TRBV20-1|TRBJ1-4|NA
CSARDFRGKGEKLFF
TGCAGTGCTAGAGATTTTCGGGGGAAGGGTGAAAAACTGTTTTTT
>NA|TRBV4-1|TRBJ2-6|NA
CASSQEGGGSGANVLTF
TGCGCCAGCAGCCAAGAAGGGGGTGGATCTGGGGCCAACGTCCTGACTTTC
>few|TRBV7-9|TRBJ1-6|NA
CASSRGGNSYNSPLHF
TGTGCCAGCAGCCGAGGGGGGAACTCCTATAATTCACCCCTCCACTTT
>many|TRBV2|TRBJ1-5|NA
CASSGPSGNQPQHF
TGTGCCAGCAGTGGTCCCTCAGGCAATCAGCCCCAGCATTTT
>NA|TRBV7-6|TRBJ1-2|NA
CARDREVNYGYTF
TGTGCGCGCGATAGGGAGGTTAACTATGGCTACACCTTC
>NA|TRBV29-1|TRBJ2-5|NA
CSVEDLGVGTQYF
TGCAGCGTTGAAGATCTAGGGGTGGGGACCCAGTACTTC
>NA|TRBV7-3|TRBJ2-5|TRBD2
CASSSPLAGETQYF
TGTGCCAGCAGCTCACCGCTAGCGGGAGAGACCCAGTACTTC
>few|TRBV5-6|TRBJ2-7|NA
CASSLLFGQPYEQYF
TGTGCCAGCAGCTTGCTATTTGGACAGCCCTACGAGCAGTACTTC
>NA|TRBV4-1|TRBJ2-7|NA
CASSQGTVGAYEQYF
TGCGCCAGCAGCCAAGGCACGGTCGGAGCCTACGAGCAGTACTTC
>many|TRBV12-3/TRBV12-4|TRBJ1-2|NA
CASSFDGEGYGYTF
TGTGCCAGCAGTTTCGACGGGGAGGGCTATGGCTACACCTTC
>few|TRBV6-5|TRBJ1-1|NA
CASSEATRRGPFF
TGTGCCAGCAGTGAAGCTACAAGAAGGGGACCTTTCTTT
>NA|TRBV7-2|TRBJ2-5|NA
CASSRHGVRETQYF
TGTGCCAGCAGCCGCCATGGGGTCAGAGAGACCCAGTACTTC
>few|TRBV7-9|TRBJ1-4|NA
CASTPRDAEKLFF
TGTGCCAGCACCCCTCGGGACGCCGAAAAACTGTTTTTT
>many|TRBV19|TRBJ1-3|TRBD1
CATGQGSGNTIYF
TGTGCCACCGGACAGGGCTCTGGAAACACCATATATTTT
>NA|TRBV7-9|TRBJ2-7|TRBD2
CASSSGGAASDEQYF
TGTGCCAGCAGCTCGGGGGGGGCGGCCAGCGACGAGCAGTACTTC
>NA|TRBV29-1|TRBJ1-3|NA
CSVRGVPPGNTIYF
TGCAGCGTGAGAGGGGTCCCCCCTGGAAACACCATATATTTT
>many|TRBV10-3|TRBJ2-7|NA
CAIMSPDRYEQYF
TGTGCCATCATGAGCCCTGACCGCTACGAGCAGTACTTC
>few|TRBV20-1|TRBJ2-7|TRBD1
CSASRVGTGESYEQYF
TGCAGTGCTAGCAGGGTCGGGACAGGGGAAAGCTACGAGCAGTACTTC
>few|TRBV4-1|TRBJ1-3|TRBD1
CASSQVRDRGHTIYF
TGCGCCAGCAGCCAAGTTCGGGACAGGGGGCACACCATATATTTT
>NA|TRBV5-5|TRBJ1-6|NA
CASSLSVGDSYNSPLHF
TGTGCCAGCAGCTTGAGCGTAGGGGACTCCTATAATTCACCCCTCCACTTT
>NA|TRBV7-7|TRBJ2-2|NA
CASSFSSETGELFF
TGTGCTAGCAGCTTTTCTAGCGAAACCGGGGAGCTGTTTTTT
>many|TRBV9|TRBJ1-1|NA
CASSVALGTEAFF
TGTGCCAGCAGCGTTGCCCTAGGAACTGAAGCTTTCTTT
>NA|TRBV25-1|TRBJ1-3|NA
CASRSSAGPGNTIYF
TGTGCCAGCAGATCCTCCGCGGGGCCTGGAAACACCATATATTTT